The rows below give T cell receptor beta chains drawn from one sample of a study of shared clonotypes between healthy human individuals. Assay: immunoSEQ multiplex PCR; the TCRdb copy retains only in-frame clones and omits some. The sample consists of some 2.1 million clones, about 95% of them appearing once. The sequenced sample consisted of naive CD8+ T cells sorted from blood. These receptors all come from a man aged 18-30 years in good health. CDR3s include the opening cysteine and the closing phenylalanine or tryptophan. The D gene is left open where the match is weak. Part of the rows lack a size; the others show once, few, many or a class for expanded clones.

j_call d_call v_call clone_size cdr3_nt cdr3_aa
TRBJ1-1 . TRBV2 . TGTGCCAGCTTTGACGGAGACCCCACTGAAGCTTTCTTT CASFDGDPTEAFF
TRBJ2-1 . TRBV7-6 . TGTGCCAGCAGCACAGTGGGGGGCAATGAGCAGTTCTTC CASSTVGGNEQFF
TRBJ2-7 . TRBV11-2 . TGTGCCAGCAGCTTAGGCCCTAGCCAGTCCTACGAGCAGTACTTC CASSLGPSQSYEQYF
TRBJ2-1 . TRBV6-5 . TGTGCCAGCAGTCCTACCGGGAGTCACAATGAGCAGTTCTTC CASSPTGSHNEQFF
TRBJ2-1 . TRBV6-1 . TGTGCCAGCAGTGGCGGCAACTACAATGAGCAGTTCTTC CASSGGNYNEQFF
TRBJ2-2 . TRBV27 . TGTGCCAGCACTCCAGGTGGCACCGGGGAGCTGTTTTTT CASTPGGTGELFF
TRBJ1-1 TRBD1 TRBV27 . TGTGCCAGCAATCCACAGGGGGGCATTGCTGAAGCTTTCTTT CASNPQGGIAEAFF
TRBJ2-1 TRBD2 TRBV7-9 . TGTGCCAGCAGCTTACGGCTAGCGGGGGACGGACAGTTCTTC CASSLRLAGDGQFF
TRBJ1-1 . TRBV6-1 . TGTGCCAGCAGCGAGTTGATGAACACTGAAGCTTTCTTT CASSELMNTEAFF
TRBJ2-2 . TRBV4-1 . TGCGCCAGCGGACTCCTGGAGGGGAAGGCTTCCGGGGAGCTGTTTTTT CASGLLEGKASGELFF
TRBJ2-7 . TRBV27 . TGTGCCAGCGGAATGGCAGGGGGCGGGGGCTACGAGCAGTACTTC CASGMAGGGGYEQYF
TRBJ2-7 TRBD1 TRBV27 . TGTGCCAGCAGCCCCACAGGGGCGTCCTACGAGCAGTACTTC CASSPTGASYEQYF
TRBJ2-1 . TRBV4-1 . TGCGCCAGCAGCCACGGGCAGGGGCTTCGGAATGAGCAGTTCTTC CASSHGQGLRNEQFF
TRBJ1-2 . TRBV25-1 . TGTGCCAGCACCCCTGAGGAGGGCCCATTGGTTGGCTACACCTTC CASTPEEGPLVGYTF
TRBJ1-1 TRBD1 TRBV29-1 . TGCAGCGAGACAGGGGGCGATGGGATGAACACTGAAGCTTTCTTT CSETGGDGMNTEAFF
TRBJ2-6 . TRBV28 . TGTGCCAGCAGTTCGGACAGATTATCCTCTGGGGCCAACGTCCTGACTTTC CASSSDRLSSGANVLTF
TRBJ2-1 TRBD2 TRBV30 once TGTGCCTGGACTAGCGGGACTTACAATGAGCAGTTCTTC CAWTSGTYNEQFF
TRBJ1-1 . TRBV14 . TGTGCCAGCAGCCAGGGCTATTACACTGAAGCTTTCTTT CASSQGYYTEAFF
TRBJ2-2 . TRBV11-2 . TGTGCCAGCAGCTCGTTATCTGACACCGGGGAGCTGTTTTTT CASSSLSDTGELFF
TRBJ2-7 TRBD1 TRBV28 . TGTGCCAGCAGTACCCCGGCCGGACAGGTGGGCTACGAGCAGTACTTC CASSTPAGQVGYEQYF
TRBJ1-5 . TRBV27 . TGTGCCAGCAGTCCTACCGGTGGCAATCAGCCCCAGCATTTT CASSPTGGNQPQHF
TRBJ1-1 . TRBV7-7 . TGTGCTAGCAGCTTAAGCGGAGACACTGAAGCTTTCTTT CASSLSGDTEAFF
TRBJ2-1 . TRBV2 . TGTGCCAGCCTACTAGCCTACAATGAGCAGTTCTTC CASLLAYNEQFF
TRBJ1-2 . TRBV28 . TGTGCCAGCAGTCTGGGGGAGGAACTGGGTGGCTACACCTTC CASSLGEELGGYTF
TRBJ1-1 . TRBV2 . TGTGCCAGCAGTGAAGGTGGAGAGGCTGAAGCTTTCTTT CASSEGGEAEAFF
TRBJ1-2 . TRBV7-2 . TGTGCCAGCAGCTTTGGGGGATTGGATGGCTACACCTTC CASSFGGLDGYTF
TRBJ2-7 . TRBV5-1 . TGCGCCAGCAGCCATAATTTGGACAGCTCCTACGAGCAGTACTTC CASSHNLDSSYEQYF
TRBJ2-1 . TRBV4-1 . TGCGCCAGCAGCCAAGGGGCAGACTACAATGAGCAGTTCTTC CASSQGADYNEQFF
TRBJ2-7 TRBD1 TRBV28 . TGTGCCAGCACCGGGACAGGATACTACGAGCAGTACTTC CASTGTGYYEQYF
TRBJ2-7 . TRBV29-1 . TGCAGCGTTGAAGGGGACTCAGAAAAATCCTACGAGCAGTACTTC CSVEGDSEKSYEQYF
TRBJ2-3 TRBD2 TRBV27 . TGTGCCAGCACTTCTCTTAGCGGGGGAGGCACAGATACGCAGTATTTT CASTSLSGGGTDTQYF
TRBJ2-3 . TRBV4-1 . TGCGCCAGCAGCCAAGATCAGTATAGGAAGATGTACAATACGCAGTATTTT CASSQDQYRKMYNTQYF
TRBJ2-5 . TRBV11-2 . TGTGCCAGCAGCTTATGGGAAACAGAGACCCAGTACTTC CASSLWETETQYF
TRBJ2-7 . TRBV7-9 . TGTGCCAGCAGCCCCTCGGCAGGGTACGGACAGTACTTC CASSPSAGYGQYF
TRBJ2-7 TRBD2 TRBV19 . TGTGCCAGTAGTATCTCAGGGACTAACTACGAGCAGTACTTC CASSISGTNYEQYF
TRBJ1-4 . TRBV7-9 . TGTGCCAGCAGCTTGGTCGGAGGGGAGATAGGAGAAAAACTGTTTTTT CASSLVGGEIGEKLFF
TRBJ1-1 . TRBV18 . TGTGCCAGCTCCCCCTACCCCGGGGGCGAGCTGAACACTGAAGCTTTCTTT CASSPYPGGELNTEAFF
TRBJ2-7 . TRBV11-2 few TGTGCCAGCAGCTTACGGGCCTACGAGCAGTACTTC CASSLRAYEQYF
TRBJ2-7 TRBD2 TRBV11-1 . TGTGCCAGCAGCTTAGTGCTGGGGCGGGAGGAGCAGTACTTC CASSLVLGREEQYF
TRBJ1-4 . TRBV28 few TGTGCCAGCAGTTTAGAGGAAAAACTGTTTTTT CASSLEEKLFF
TRBJ1-5 . TRBV27 . TGTGCCAGCAGTCCTCAGGGTCGGAATCAGCCCCAGCATTTT CASSPQGRNQPQHF
TRBJ2-1 . TRBV7-8 . TGTGCCAGCAGCTCCATGCGGACAGGGAGGGATGAGCAGTTCTTC CASSSMRTGRDEQFF
TRBJ1-1 . TRBV19 . TGTGCCAGTAGTACCCCTATCGGGTACACTGAAGCTTTCTTT CASSTPIGYTEAFF
TRBJ2-2 TRBD2 TRBV7-6 once TGTGCCAGCACCATTCATGGCGGGAGGAACACCGGGGAGCTGTTTTTT CASTIHGGRNTGELFF
TRBJ2-3 TRBD2 TRBV6-1 once TGTGCCAGCAGTGAATGGACTAGCGGCACAGATACGCAGTATTTT CASSEWTSGTDTQYF
TRBJ2-7 TRBD1 TRBV5-1 . TGCGCCAGCAGCCCCGGGACAGTTTCCTACGAGCAGTACTTC CASSPGTVSYEQYF
TRBJ1-1 . TRBV30 . TGTGCCTGGAGTCCAAAAATGGGGGACACTGAAGCTTTCTTT CAWSPKMGDTEAFF
TRBJ2-7 TRBD2 TRBV9 . TGTGCCAGCAGCGGCCCGGGGGGCTACGAGCAGTACTTC CASSGPGGYEQYF
TRBJ2-2 . TRBV13 . TGTGCCAGCAGCTCCCCTACTAGAATGGAAAACACCGGGGAGCTGTTTTTT CASSSPTRMENTGELFF